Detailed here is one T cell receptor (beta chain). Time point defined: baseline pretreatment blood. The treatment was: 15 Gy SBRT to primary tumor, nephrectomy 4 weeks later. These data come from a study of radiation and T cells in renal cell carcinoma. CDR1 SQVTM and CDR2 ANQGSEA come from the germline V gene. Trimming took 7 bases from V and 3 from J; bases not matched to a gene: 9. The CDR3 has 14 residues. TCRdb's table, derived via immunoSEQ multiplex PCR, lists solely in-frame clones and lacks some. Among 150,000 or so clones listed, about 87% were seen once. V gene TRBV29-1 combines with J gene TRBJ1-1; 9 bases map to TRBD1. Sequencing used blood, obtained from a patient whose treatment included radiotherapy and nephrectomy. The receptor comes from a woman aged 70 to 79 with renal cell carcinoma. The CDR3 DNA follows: TGCAGCGCTGCGAAGGGACAGGGAGACACTGAAGCTTTCTTT. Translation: CSAAKGQGDTEAFF.